This T cell receptor beta chain was sequenced during a study of T-cell reconstitution after alpha-beta-depleted transplantation in children. Study-level points and caveats: Among T cells one year after transplant, newly produced cells accounted for most counts and diversity. Alpha-beta T cells present about two months after transplant were reported to originate from several hundred expanded graft clones. Surviving recipient T cells and thymic progenitors accounted for the high day-60 TCRbeta diversity observed in some patients.

The CDR3 covers 16 residues. The germline CDR1 and CDR2 sequences are LGHDT and YNNKEL (reference sequence). The V gene end was trimmed by 7 bases and the J gene end by 5 bases; junction bases not matched to a gene: 14. This clonotype was found a few times. Its specificity is unknown. This sample's TCRbeta library carried unique molecular identifier barcodes. TCRdb recomputed calls from the PCR reads with MiXCR, one row per CDR3 protein. This sample has roughly 790,000 distinct CDR3 sequences, with around 15% found just once. The source was PBMCs, mostly from graft donor cells, collected 360 days after TCRalphabeta/CD19-depleted stem cell transplant. This TCR came from a male patient aged 10-17 years who had a stem cell transplant for acute lymphoblastic leukemia, so the T cells may come from the graft donor. This chain connects TRBV3-1 to TRBJ1-2; 9 bases align to TRBD1. The CDR3 sequence: CASTTDRGGSGYGYTF. The CDR3 region has the DNA TGTGCCAGCACCACGGACAGGGGAGGATCGGGTTATGGCTACACCTTC.